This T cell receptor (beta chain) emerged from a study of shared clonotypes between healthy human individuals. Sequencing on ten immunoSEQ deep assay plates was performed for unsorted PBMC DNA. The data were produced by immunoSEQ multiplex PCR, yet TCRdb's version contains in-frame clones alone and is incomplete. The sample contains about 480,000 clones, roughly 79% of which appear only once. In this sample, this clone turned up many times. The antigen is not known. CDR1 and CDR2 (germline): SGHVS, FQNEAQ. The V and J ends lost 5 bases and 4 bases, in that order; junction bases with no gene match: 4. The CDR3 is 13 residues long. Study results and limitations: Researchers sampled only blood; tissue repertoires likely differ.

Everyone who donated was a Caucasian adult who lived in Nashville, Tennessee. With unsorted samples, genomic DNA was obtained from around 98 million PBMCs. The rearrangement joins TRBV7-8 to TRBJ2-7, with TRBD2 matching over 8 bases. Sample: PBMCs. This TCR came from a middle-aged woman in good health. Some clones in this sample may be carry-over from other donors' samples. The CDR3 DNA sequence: TGTGCCAGCAGCCTACTAGCGGAATACGAGCAGTACTTC. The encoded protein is CASSLLAEYEQYF.